Only a few counts were recorded for the clone carrying this T cell receptor beta chain. In each case, RNA was isolated and then reverse transcribed into cDNA as the sequencing template. This table comes from immunoSEQ multiplex PCR, and its TCRdb copy is limited to in-frame clones, with some not included. The sample includes about 200,000 clones, more than 50% of them seen just once. The source of the sample is a study of CD8+ T cells in alopecia areata. This TCR derives from a human donor in good health. The source material was CD8+ T cells sorted from blood.

The CDR3 bases are TGTGCCAGCAGCTTCGGAACCCTCTACAATGAGCAGTTCTTC. Its translation is CASSFGTLYNEQFF. The V and J genes are TRBV11-2 and TRBJ2-1; D not resolved. The CDR3 totals 14 residues. Trimming removed 3 bases at V and 3 bases at J, with 9 bases between. Germline V gene sequence: CDR1 SGHAT, CDR2 FQNNGV.